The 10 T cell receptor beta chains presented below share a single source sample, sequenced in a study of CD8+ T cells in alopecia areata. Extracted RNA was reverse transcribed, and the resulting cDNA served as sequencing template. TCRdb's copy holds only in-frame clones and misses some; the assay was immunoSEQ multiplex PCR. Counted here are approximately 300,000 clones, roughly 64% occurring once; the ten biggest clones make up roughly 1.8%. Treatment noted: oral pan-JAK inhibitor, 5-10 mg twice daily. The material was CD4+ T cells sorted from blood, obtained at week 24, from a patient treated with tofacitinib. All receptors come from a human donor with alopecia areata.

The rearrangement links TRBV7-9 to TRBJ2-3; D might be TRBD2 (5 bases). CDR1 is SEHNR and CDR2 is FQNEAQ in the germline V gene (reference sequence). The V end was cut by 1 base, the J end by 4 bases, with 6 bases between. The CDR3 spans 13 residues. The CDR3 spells CASSLVRADTQYF. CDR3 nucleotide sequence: TGTGCCAGCAGCTTAGTGAGGGCAGATACGCAGTATTTT.

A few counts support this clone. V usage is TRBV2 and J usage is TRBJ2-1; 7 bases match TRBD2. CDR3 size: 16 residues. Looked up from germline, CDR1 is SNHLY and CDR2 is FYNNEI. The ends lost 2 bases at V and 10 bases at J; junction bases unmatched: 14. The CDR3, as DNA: TGTGCCAGCAGTGAACAGAAAGGACTAGGGGAAGGCGAGCAGTTCTTC. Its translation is CASSEQKGLGEGEQFF.

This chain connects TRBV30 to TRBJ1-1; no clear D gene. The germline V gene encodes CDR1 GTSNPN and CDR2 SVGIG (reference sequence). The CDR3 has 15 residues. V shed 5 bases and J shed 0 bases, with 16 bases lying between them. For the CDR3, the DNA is TGTGCCTGGGCCATGCCCGGGTCTATGAACACTGAAGCTTTCTTT. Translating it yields CAWAMPGSMNTEAFF.

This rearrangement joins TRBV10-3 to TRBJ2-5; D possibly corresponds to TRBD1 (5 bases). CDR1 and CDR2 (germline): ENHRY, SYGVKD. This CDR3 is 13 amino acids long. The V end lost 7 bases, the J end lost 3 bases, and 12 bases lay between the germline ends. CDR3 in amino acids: CAINRDREETQYF. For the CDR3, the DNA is TGTGCCATCAATCGAGACAGAGAAGAGACCCAGTACTTC.

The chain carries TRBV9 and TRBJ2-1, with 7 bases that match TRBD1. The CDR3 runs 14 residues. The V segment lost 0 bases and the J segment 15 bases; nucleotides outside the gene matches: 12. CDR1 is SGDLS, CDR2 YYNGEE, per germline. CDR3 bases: TGTGCCAGCAGCGTAGAGGAGAGGGGGACAGCTCTGTTCTTC. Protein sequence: CASSVEERGTALFF.

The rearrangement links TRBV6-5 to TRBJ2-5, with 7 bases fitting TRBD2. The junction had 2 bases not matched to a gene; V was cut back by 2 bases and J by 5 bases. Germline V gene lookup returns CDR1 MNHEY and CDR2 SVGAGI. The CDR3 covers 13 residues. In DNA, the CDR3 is TGTGCCAGCAGTTACGGGGGGGGTGAGACCCAGTACTTC. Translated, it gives CASSYGGGETQYF.

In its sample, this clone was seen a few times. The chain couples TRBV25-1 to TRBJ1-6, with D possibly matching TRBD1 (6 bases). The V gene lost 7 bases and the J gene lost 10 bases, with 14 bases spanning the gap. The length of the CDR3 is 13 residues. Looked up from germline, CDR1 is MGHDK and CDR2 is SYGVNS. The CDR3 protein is CASTQGNESPLHF. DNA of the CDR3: TGTGCCAGCACACAGGGAAATGAGTCACCCCTCCACTTT.

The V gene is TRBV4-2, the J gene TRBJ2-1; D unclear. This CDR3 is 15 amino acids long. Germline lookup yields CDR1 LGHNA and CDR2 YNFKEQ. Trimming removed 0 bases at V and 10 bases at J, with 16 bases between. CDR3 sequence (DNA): TGTGCCAGCAGCCAAGATCTAAGGCTTCCTGGGGAGCAGTTCTTC. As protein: CASSQDLRLPGEQFF.

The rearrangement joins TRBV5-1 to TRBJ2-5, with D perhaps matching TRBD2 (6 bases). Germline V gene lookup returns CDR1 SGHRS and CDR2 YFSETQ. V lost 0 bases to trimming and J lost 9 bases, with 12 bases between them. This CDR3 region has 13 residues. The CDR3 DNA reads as TGCGCCAGCAGCTTGGCCCGAGGCGGGGCCCAGTACTTC. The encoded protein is CASSLARGGAQYF.

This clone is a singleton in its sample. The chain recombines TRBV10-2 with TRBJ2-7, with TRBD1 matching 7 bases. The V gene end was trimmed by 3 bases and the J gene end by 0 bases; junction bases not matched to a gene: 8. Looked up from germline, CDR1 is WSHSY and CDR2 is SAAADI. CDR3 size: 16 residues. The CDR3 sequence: CASSDPGQYISYEQYF. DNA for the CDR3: TGCGCCAGCAGTGACCCGGGACAGTATATCTCCTACGAGCAGTACTTC.